This T cell receptor beta chain was sequenced during a study of CD8 T cells in Susac syndrome. Trimming removed 4 bases from V and 0 bases from J, with 3 bases in between. This CDR3 region has 12 residues. CDR1 is SGHTA and CDR2 is FQGNSA in the germline V gene. The sequenced target, TCR beta, came from blood CD8+ and CD4+ T cells. It was healthy donors who served as the controls, matched for age and sex. Bulk CD8+ and CD4+ cells came from magnetic negative isolation; CD8+ TEMRA by FACS. RNA in amounts of about 0.5 to 1 ug was reverse transcribed with random hexamers. Amplification of TCR beta CDR3 was carried out by immunoSEQ multiplex PCR, which covered 54 Vbeta and 13 Jbeta segments. Via MiXCR, TCRdb re-called the immunoSEQ multiplex PCR reads, giving one row per CDR3 protein. The data contain more than 150,000 distinct CDR3 sequences, around 94% of them singletons.

Sequences were obtained from CD4+ T cells from PBMCs. V is TRBV7-2 and J is TRBJ2-5; D remains unclear. This TCR was recovered from a human donor in good health. CDR3 DNA: TGTGCCAGCAGCTATAACCAAGAGACCCAGTACTTC. The encoded protein is CASSYNQETQYF.